This paragraph covers one T cell receptor beta chain sequence. The sample comes from a study of blood T cell repertoires in COVID-19. In the study overall: Sources were T cells, B-cell-depleted T cells, or PBMCs; the material itself was cDNA or gDNA.

V shed 7 bases and J shed 10 bases, with 13 bases lying between them. The CDR3 is 11 residues long. Germline CDR1 is MNHEY and CDR2 is SVGAGI. In the study's own analysis: Amplified reference gene primers provided the basis for estimating nucleated cell counts. Repertoires were generated with immunoSEQ multiplex PCR, while TCRdb's copy carries only in-frame clones and drops some. Clone size and V and J calls were adopted from that table, with D and trimming inferred from the DNA. This repertoire shows tens of thousands of clones, 85% to 90% found once; its top ten account for more than 20%. Material for sequencing was peripheral blood. This clonotype was sampled from a man aged 45 to 65 with active or convalescent COVID-19. The chain uses TRBV6-5 and TRBJ1-1; D is uncertain. The CDR3 reads CASNREAAAFF. Written as DNA, the CDR3 is TGTGCCAGCAATAGGGAGGCGGCAGCTTTCTTT.